These 23 T cell receptor beta chains were sequenced from one sample in a study of blood T cell repertoires in COVID-19. Sequencing used immunoSEQ multiplex PCR; TCRdb keeps in-frame clones, though not all of them. This sample has about 130,000 clones, with roughly four fifths found just once. Sequenced: PBMCs or T cells enriched from blood (not recorded which). The source of these receptors is a middle-aged man with acute COVID-19.

The chain carries TRBV6-6 and TRBJ2-3; TRBD2 matches at 15 bases. Germline loops: CDR1 MNHNY, CDR2 SVGAGI (reference sequence). The CDR3 runs to 14 residues. The V gene end was trimmed by 4 bases and the J gene end by 15 bases; junction bases not matched to a gene: 8. The CDR3 DNA is TGTGCCAGCAGTTTTCCGGGACTAGCGGGAGGTGCCTATTTT. This gives the protein CASSFPGLAGGAYF.

This chain links TRBV5-1 with TRBJ1-3, with TRBD1 matching over 8 bases. The germline V gene encodes CDR1 SGHRS and CDR2 YFSETQ. This CDR3 spans 17 amino acids. The junction had 9 bases not matched to a gene; V was cut back by 0 bases and J by 4 bases. The CDR3 DNA is TGCGCCAGCAGCTTGGCACCCAGGGGGCGCGGAGGAAACACCATATATTTT. It translates to CASSLAPRGRGGNTIYF.

The chain links TRBV27 to TRBJ1-5; the D gene is possibly TRBD1 (6 bases). The CDR3 sequence is 14 residues long. V was clipped by 6 bases and J by 1 base, with 10 bases between them. Germline assignment: CDR1 MNHEY and CDR2 SMNVEV (reference sequence). CDR3 in DNA: TGTGCCAGCAGCCTCAGGGGCAGCAATCAGCCCCAGCATTTT. Amino acid sequence: CASSLRGSNQPQHF.

The chain recombines TRBV7-2 with TRBJ2-3; no reliable D call. CDR1 SGHTA and CDR2 FQGNSA come from the germline V gene. The CDR3 consists of 13 residues. Trimming removed 1 base at V and 6 bases at J, with 8 bases between. CDR3 bases: TGTGCCAGCAGCTTAGGCCTATTGGATACGCAGTATTTT. Encoded protein: CASSLGLLDTQYF.

This rearrangement joins TRBV29-1 to TRBJ1-2; D gene unclear. The CDR3 covers 14 residues. The germline V gene encodes CDR1 SQVTM and CDR2 ANQGSEA. With 4 bases removed from V and 2 bases from J, the gap between germline ends came to 14 bases. CDR3 protein: CSVGASLGNYGYTF. In DNA, the CDR3 is TGCAGCGTTGGGGCTTCTCTTGGCAACTATGGCTACACCTTC.

Of note for this clone: One end of the junction fails to match germline, which may point to a read error. The gene calls are TRBV7-9 and TRBJ1-1; possibly TRBD1 for D (5 bases). This CDR3 comprises 8 residues. The germline CDR1 and CDR2 sequences are SEHNR and FQNEAQ (reference sequence). CDR3 coding DNA: TGTGCCAGCAGCCCCGACAGCTTT. Translating it yields CASSPDSF.

The gene calls are TRBV19 and TRBJ2-7, with 12 bases identical to TRBD2. Per germline, CDR1 LNHDA and CDR2 SQIVND (reference sequence). V was pared by 5 bases and J by 7 bases, with 9 bases of the junction left unmatched. CDR3 length: 15 residues. In nucleotides, the CDR3 is TGTGCCAGTAGTCCCCGGACTAGCGGGAAGGAGGAGCAGTACTTC. This encodes CASSPRTSGKEEQYF.

The V gene is TRBV30, the J gene TRBJ2-3, with 8 bases aligning to TRBD2. V dropped 3 bases and J dropped 6; count of bases not matched to a gene: 8. The germline V gene encodes CDR1 GTSNPN and CDR2 SVGIG (reference sequence). The CDR3 is 14 residues long. The CDR3 sequence: CAWRFRGGQDTQYF. CDR3 sequence (DNA): TGTGCCTGGAGGTTTCGGGGGGGGCAGGATACGCAGTATTTT.

The gene calls are TRBV27 and TRBJ1-2; 9 bases match TRBD1. This CDR3 has 15 residues. Germline CDR1 is MNHEY and CDR2 is SMNVEV (reference sequence). The J segment lost 4 bases and the V segment lost 5 bases, leaving 8 bases of the junction unmatched. CDR3 residues: CASSPRTGAIYGYTF. CDR3 nucleotides: TGTGCCAGCAGTCCCCGGACAGGGGCCATCTATGGCTACACCTTC.

This chain links TRBV7-2 with TRBJ2-7; unclear D gene. The V end was cut by 5 bases, the J end by 2 bases, with 13 bases between. Germline V CDR1 and CDR2: SGHTA, FQGNSA. The CDR3 consists of 14 residues. CDR3 protein: CASSPNAATYEQYF. The CDR3, as DNA: TGTGCCAGCAGCCCCAACGCGGCCACCTACGAGCAGTACTTC.

The chain uses TRBV27 and TRBJ2-7; 8 bases agree with TRBD1. CDR1 is MNHEY, CDR2 SMNVEV, per germline (reference sequence). The CDR3 totals 14 residues. The trim removed 5 bases at V and 5 bases at J, leaving 8 bases unmatched. CDR3 in DNA: TGTGCCAGCAGTCGAAACAGGGGGGACGACGAGCAGTACTTC. It specifies CASSRNRGDDEQYF.

V and J are TRBV11-2 and TRBJ1-1; 8 bases map to TRBD1. V lost 4 bases, J lost 3 bases, and 7 bases stayed unmatched. Germline V gene sequence: CDR1 SGHAT, CDR2 FQNNGV. This CDR3 has 15 amino acids. DNA for the CDR3: TGTGCCAGCAGCTCAAGGGACAGGAGGGACACTGAAGCTTTCTTT. Its translation: CASSSRDRRDTEAFF.

The CDR3 is CASSEGLAGKETQYF. The CDR3 nucleotides read TGTGCCAGCAGTGAGGGACTAGCGGGTAAAGAGACCCAGTACTTC. V usage is TRBV2 and J usage is TRBJ2-5; 12 bases are a match to TRBD2. The length of the CDR3 is 15 residues. V lost 3 bases to trimming and J lost 3 bases; unmatched junction nucleotides: 2. Looked up from germline, CDR1 is SNHLY and CDR2 is FYNNEI.

The genes are TRBV19 and TRBJ1-2; TRBD1 matches at 9 bases. Germline-derived CDR1 and CDR2 are LNHDA and SQIVND (reference sequence). The ends lost 1 base at V and 6 bases at J; junction bases unmatched: 12. The CDR3 consists of 17 residues. CDR3: CASSIGTGAARRDGYTF. The CDR3 coding sequence is TGTGCCAGTAGTATAGGGACAGGGGCCGCGAGGAGGGATGGCTACACCTTC.

The chain joins TRBV13 to TRBJ2-3; no clear D. CDR1 and CDR2 from the germline V gene are PRHDT and FYEKMQ (reference sequence). The germline V and J ends were trimmed by 3 bases and 2 bases, with 3 bases remaining between them. The CDR3 is made up of 12 amino acids. The CDR3 here is CASSLYTDTQYF. The DNA of the CDR3 is TGTGCCAGCAGCTTGTACACAGATACGCAGTATTTT. Full variable domain (rest looked up from reference TRBV13 and TRBJ2-3): AAGVIQSPRHLIKEKRETATLKCYPIPRHDTVYWYQQGPGQDPQFLISFYEKMQSDKGSIPDRFSAQQFSDYHSELNMSSLELGDSALYFCASSLYTDTQYFGPGTRLTVL.

The chain employs TRBV5-6 and TRBJ2-3, with 11 bases lining up with TRBD1. Germline values: CDR1 SGHDT, CDR2 YYEEEE. The ends lost 4 bases at V and 3 bases at J; junction bases unmatched: 4. The length of the CDR3 is 15 residues. Here the CDR3 DNA reads TGTGCCAGCAGCCCGGGACAGGGGGGAACAGATACGCAGTATTTT. Translation gives CASSPGQGGTDTQYF.

There are a few counts of this clone. The gene calls are TRBV6-5 and TRBJ2-7; D is uncertain. Trimming stripped 5 bases from V and 6 bases from J, with 20 bases between. The CDR3 spans 15 residues. The germline V gene has CDR1 MNHEY and CDR2 SVGAGI. CDR3 nucleotide sequence: TGTGCCAGCAGTCAAACGGCAGCAACTGAGGCCGAGCAGTACTTC. Its translation: CASSQTAATEAEQYF.

The V gene is TRBV2, the J gene TRBJ1-1; D possibly corresponds to TRBD1 (5 bases). Trimming took off 4 bases at V and 4 bases at J, with 13 bases between the two ends. The CDR3 runs 14 residues. Germline V gives CDR1 SNHLY, CDR2 FYNNEI. The CDR3 region has the DNA TGTGCCAGCAGTGTGCGGGGCGCGGTCACTGAAGCTTTCTTT. This codes for CASSVRGAVTEAFF.

The V gene is TRBV5-6, the J gene TRBJ2-1; TRBD1 is a possible D gene (6 bases). Germline assignment: CDR1 SGHDT and CDR2 YYEEEE. The CDR3 is 13 amino acids. V gave up 3 bases and J gave up 4 bases, with 8 bases separating them. The CDR3 region is CASSSTGYNEQFF. CDR3 DNA: TGTGCCAGCAGCTCTACAGGGTACAATGAGCAGTTCTTC.

The rearrangement uses TRBV7-2 and TRBJ1-4, with 10 bases aligning to TRBD1. The CDR3 totals 14 residues. Germline-derived CDR1 and CDR2 are SGHTA and FQGNSA. V lost 3 bases, J lost 10 bases, and 5 bases stayed unmatched. CDR3 amino acids: CASSFDRGRGKLFF. The CDR3 DNA is TGTGCCAGCAGCTTCGACAGGGGGCGCGGAAAACTGTTTTTT.

V is TRBV27 and J is TRBJ2-1; TRBD2 aligns across 8 bases. The V and J ends lost 4 bases and 2 bases, in that order; junction bases with no gene match: 16. The CDR3 spans 19 residues. CDR1 and CDR2 (germline): MNHEY, SMNVEV (reference sequence). The CDR3 loop reads CASSSATHRGGVTYNEQFF. For the CDR3, the DNA is TGTGCCAGCAGTTCCGCTACCCACCGGGGGGGTGTGACCTACAATGAGCAGTTCTTC.

This clone was counted only a few times. This sequence joins TRBV30 and TRBJ2-7, with 7 bases aligning to TRBD1. Unmatched junction bases numbered 5, after V lost 6 bases and J lost 3 bases. The CDR3 covers 12 residues. The germline CDR1 and CDR2 sequences are GTSNPN and SVGIG (reference sequence). Here the CDR3 reads CACARDSYEQYF. Here the CDR3 DNA reads TGTGCCTGCGCCCGGGACAGCTACGAGCAGTACTTC. Based on the CDR3 plus reference TRBV30 and TRBJ2-7, the full variable domain is SQTIHQWPATLVQPVGSPLSLECTVEGTSNPNLYWYRQAAGRGLQLLFYSVGIGQISSEVPQNLSASRPQDRQFILSSKKLLLSDSGFYLCACARDSYEQYFGPGTRLTVT.

This chain connects TRBV6-5 to TRBJ1-1, with 8 bases aligning to TRBD1. With 8 bases clipped from V and 5 bases from J, the junction kept 10 bases outside the gene matches. The CDR3 contains 14 residues. Germline-derived CDR1 and CDR2 are MNHEY and SVGAGI. The CDR3 region has the DNA TGTGCCAGCTACCGAACAGGGGGAGGGACTGAAGCTTTCTTT. It translates to CASYRTGGGTEAFF.